This TCR beta chain was captured in a study of response to subunit inactivated influenza vaccine. Each CDR3 protein is one row after TCRdb ran MiXCR on the RT-PCR reads. The sample holds hundreds of thousands of distinct CDR3 sequences, about 14% seen once. CDR3 length: 14 residues. Germline V lookup: CDR1 SQVTM, CDR2 ANQGSEA. Trimming at V came to 6 bases and at J to 2 bases, leaving 9 bases not matched to a gene. The input for sequencing was PBMCs from blood, taken 14 to 15 days before vaccination. The clonotype comes from a man in his fifties who received an inactivated influenza vaccine. This chain connects TRBV29-1 to TRBJ2-5, with TRBD1 matching 7 bases. In nucleotides, the CDR3 is TGCAGCGTCGGGACAGCCAAAGTACAAGAGACCCAGTACTTC. It codes for CSVGTAKVQETQYF.